This T cell receptor (beta chain) was identified during a study of T cells in Graves' hyperthyroidism and ophthalmopathy. TCR beta CDR3 region amplification was performed from RNA transcripts. HTBI primers were the set used in a first-round RT-PCR of the TCR CDR3. In TCRdb, the multiplex PCR reads were re-called with MiXCR into one record per CDR3 protein. The sample lists about 600,000 distinct CDR3 sequences, approximately 15% occurring once. The TCR comes from a woman between 45 and 60 years old with Graves' ophthalmopathy. The source material was blood.

The CDR3, as DNA: TGCGCCAGCAGTGAAAAGACGGGGACTAGCGGGACGAGCTCCTACGAGCAGTACTTC. Its protein product is CASSEKTGTSGTSSYEQYF. The V call is TRBV10-1, the J call TRBJ2-7; the match to TRBD2 covers 13 bases. Germline V gives CDR1 WNHNN, CDR2 SYGVQD (reference sequence). V shed 3 bases, J shed 0 bases, and the junction held 11 bases outside the gene matches. This CDR3 spans 19 amino acids.